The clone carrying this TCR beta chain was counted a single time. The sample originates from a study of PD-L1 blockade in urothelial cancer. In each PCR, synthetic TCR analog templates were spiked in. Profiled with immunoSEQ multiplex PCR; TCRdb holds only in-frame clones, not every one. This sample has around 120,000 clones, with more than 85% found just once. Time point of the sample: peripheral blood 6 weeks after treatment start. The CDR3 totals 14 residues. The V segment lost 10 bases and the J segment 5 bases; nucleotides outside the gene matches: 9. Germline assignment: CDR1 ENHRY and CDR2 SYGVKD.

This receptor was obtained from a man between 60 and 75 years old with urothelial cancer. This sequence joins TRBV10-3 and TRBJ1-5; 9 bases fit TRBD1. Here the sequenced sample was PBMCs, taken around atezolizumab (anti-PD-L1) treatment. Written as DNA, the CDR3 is TGTGCCACTGATGAGGGACAGGGACATCAGCCCCAGCATTTT. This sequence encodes CATDEGQGHQPQHF.